The present T cell receptor (beta chain) was sequenced within a study of shared clonotypes between healthy human individuals (TCRdb year 2020). As for the study more broadly: The cohort comprised a couple of women and a few men aged 18 to 49 years. To increase sequencing depth and limit assay-specific biases, different laboratories used diverse techniques to prepare libraries and sequence TCR repertoires. Blood TCR repertoires of about 5 healthy adults were deeply sequenced to estimate repertoire size and the extent of clonotype sharing between individuals. For each donor, CD4 naive and CD4 memory were each run on three plates, CD8 naive on two plates, and CD8 memory on one plate. Per donor, leukapheresis produced somewhere between about 0.9 and 10 billion PBMCs.

V is cut back by 4 bases and J by 8 bases, with 8 bases in the junction unmatched. Including cysteine and phenylalanine, the CDR3 has 13 amino acids. Only CDR3 DNA remains: 39 bases, in frame from the first base. CDR1 and CDR2 (SGHNT, YYREEE) derive from the germline V gene (reference sequence). On the study overall, not on this receptor specifically: Incomplete sequencing was indicated by rarefaction of sorted-subset datasets, despite the large sequencing depth. Sampling was restricted to blood, and TCR repertoires in tissue are likely to differ from TCR repertoires in blood. Larger estimated clonotype richness was generally found for naive subsets than for memory subsets. Because the study included only a small number of donors, the genetic and exposure-history diversity represented was limited. Compared with non-shared clonotypes, the clonotypes found in all four sorted-subset donors had higher generation probabilities. When a few donors were compared, the shared fraction of clonotypes was 5% to 6.5% for naive CD4, approximately 3.5% for naive CD8, more than 2% for memory CD4, and 0.4% for memory CD8. Based on pairwise subsampling, the degree of clonotype sharing among donors was expected to be affected by sequencing depth.

Regarding this clone: There is no known antigen for this receptor. There are no base qualities to consult, and no much larger clone falls within one base.

For the CD8 naive samples, CD45RO-negative cells were positively selected for CCR7, yielding a CD45RA+CCR7+ population from which TemRA cells were excluded. The donors were healthy, HIV-negative adults with no recently reported acute infections or vaccinations. All donors were Caucasian adults living in Nashville, Tennessee, USA. Blood was obtained by leukapheresis, after which PBMCs were separated by Ficoll-Histopaque density gradient centrifugation and cryopreserved in liquid nitrogen vapor phase. Analytical flow cytometry was used to check the purity and quantity of every magnetically sorted T cell population. Genomic DNA was isolated from every sorted fraction and measured by UV absorbance on a Nanodrop 2000c. Using the deep immunoSEQ assay, multiplex PCR amplified TCR CDR3 regions from genomic DNA. Extracted genomic DNA from each cell subset was distributed evenly across all wells of several immunoSEQ 96-well plates, and each plate was treated as a replicate. For sorted subsets, roughly 0.2 ug genomic DNA, equal to about 30,000 T cell genomes, was loaded into each replicate PCR. Purified libraries were quantified with a Qubit 3.0 fluorometer, sized on a Bioanalyzer 2100, and re-quantified with the KAPA Library Quantification kit. Every immunoSEQ 96-well plate was sequenced on a separate single-read 150-cycle Illumina NextSeq 550 flow cell. The study's processing was this. Because only junctional sequences without quality scores were contained in the immunoSEQ output, filtering matching that applied to full-length reads could not be performed. To assign V/J genes and CDR3, sequences were annotated against IMGT germline references using PyIR, a Python wrapper for IgBLAST v1.9. Reads were filtered out if the reads had weak V/J assignments (E-value above 1e-6), no CDR3, stop codons, out-of-frame junctions, or ambiguous translated residues. A V3J clonotype was defined by an identical inferred V gene, J gene, and CDR3 amino acid sequence. Percentage overlap between repertoires was calculated by dividing the number of shared unique clonotypes by the size of the smaller repertoire. Three approaches were used to assess repertoire richness: RTK rarefaction, the Chao1 estimator, and Recon v2.1 estimates of unobserved clonotypes. Generation probabilities for all TCRbeta clonotypes obtained by the gDNA method from a few donors were computed using OLGA. The source is immuneACCESS, and TCRdb retained only in-frame sequences with V and J called. Part of the clones is not carried over; for the studies checked, unresolved V genes explain less than half of this, and the remainder is unexplained. From that table come the V and J calls and clone size; the DNA was used to work out D and trimming. In all, the sample holds some 2.1 million clones, and roughly 95% of those were seen once. The ten largest make up approximately 1.2% of the sample.

What was sequenced was naive CD8+ T cells sorted from blood. Per the publication, the cell subset or site label means: CD45RA+CCR7+. The chain is assembled from TRBV5-4 and TRBJ1-1, with 7 bases aligning to TRBD1. The source of this sequence is a man in his late teens or twenties in good health. The encoded CDR3 is CASSGTDRVEAFF. In nucleotides, the sequence is TGTGCCAGCAGCGGGACAGACAGGGTGGAAGCTTTCTTT.